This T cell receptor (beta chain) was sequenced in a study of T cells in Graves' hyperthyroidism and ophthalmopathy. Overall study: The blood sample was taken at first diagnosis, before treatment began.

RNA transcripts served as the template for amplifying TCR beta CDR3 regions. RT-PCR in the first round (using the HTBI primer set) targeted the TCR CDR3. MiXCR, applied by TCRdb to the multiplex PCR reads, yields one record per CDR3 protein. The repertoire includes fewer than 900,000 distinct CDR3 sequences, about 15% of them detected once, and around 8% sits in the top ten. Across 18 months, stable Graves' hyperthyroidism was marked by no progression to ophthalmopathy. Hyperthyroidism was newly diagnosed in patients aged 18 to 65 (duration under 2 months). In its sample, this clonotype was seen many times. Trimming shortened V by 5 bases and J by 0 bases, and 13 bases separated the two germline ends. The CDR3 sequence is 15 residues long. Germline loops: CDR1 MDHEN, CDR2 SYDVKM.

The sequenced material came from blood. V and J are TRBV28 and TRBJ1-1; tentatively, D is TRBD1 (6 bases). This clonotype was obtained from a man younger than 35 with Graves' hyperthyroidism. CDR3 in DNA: TGTGCCAGCAGTCAAGCGACAGGCTTGAACACTGAAGCTTTCTTT. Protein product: CASSQATGLNTEAFF.